Below are 15 T cell receptor beta chains sequenced from a single sample in a study of T cell repertoires in cytomegalovirus infection. Their antigens remain unidentified. TCRdb reprocessed the reads with MiXCR, giving one entry per CDR3 protein. The sample lists approximately 270,000 distinct CDR3 sequences; about 20% were seen once. Material: cultured PBMCs, obtained from culture after CMV antigen stimulation. The receptors originated from a human donor in good health (CMV status not recorded). Some clones in this sample may be carry-over from other donors' samples.

V and J are TRBV3-1 and TRBJ2-3; 8 bases are a match to TRBD2. CDR1 and CDR2 (germline): LGHDT, YNNKEL (reference sequence). The trim removed 4 bases at V and 0 bases at J, leaving 6 bases unmatched. The length of the CDR3 is 16 residues. DNA for the CDR3: TGTGCCAGCAGCCCCTTCCGGGGGGGGAGCACAGATACGCAGTATTTT. Amino acids: CASSPFRGGSTDTQYF.

This clonotype was seen at least ten times. The chain recombines TRBV7-9 with TRBJ2-1, with 10 nucleotides matching TRBD2. The J segment lost 7 bases and the V segment lost 5 bases, leaving 8 bases of the junction unmatched. Germline CDR1 SEHNR, CDR2 FQNEAQ (reference sequence). The CDR3 totals 15 residues. In DNA, the CDR3 is TGTGCCAGCAGCCAGAGCGGGAGGGAGACGAATGAGCAGTTCTTC. As protein: CASSQSGRETNEQFF.

This clonotype was seen a handful of times. This rearrangement joins TRBV28 to TRBJ1-4; no firm D call. V was clipped by 5 bases and J by 8 bases, with 12 bases between them. The CDR3 has 13 amino acids. The germline gives CDR1 MDHEN, CDR2 SYDVKM. The CDR3 here is CASSVPGGEKLFF. The DNA of the CDR3 is TGTGCCAGCAGTGTCCCCGGAGGCGAAAAACTGTTTTTT.

This clonotype has a single count. V usage is TRBV12-3 or TRBV12-4 and J usage is TRBJ2-1, with D tentatively TRBD1 (6 bases). With 7 bases removed from V and 3 bases from J, the gap between germline ends came to 16 bases. There are 15 residues in the CDR3. The CDR3 region has the DNA TGTGCCAGCACTTTCCGGGACAAGAACTACAATGAGCAGTTCTTC. Residues: CASTFRDKNYNEQFF.

This clonotype appeared many times. This chain connects TRBV19 to TRBJ2-5; weak D call: TRBD1 (5 bases). V dropped 5 bases and J dropped 5 bases, with 9 bases sitting between them. The CDR3 contains 12 residues. Germline V lookup: CDR1 LNHDA, CDR2 SQIVND (reference sequence). CDR3 protein: CASSEKGETQYF. In DNA form, the CDR3 reads TGTGCCAGTAGTGAAAAGGGGGAGACCCAGTACTTC.

This clonotype was counted at least ten times. The chain carries TRBV10-2 and TRBJ1-1; D gene uncertain. The CDR3 has 14 amino acids. The V gene lost 5 bases and the J gene lost 4 bases, with 14 bases spanning the gap. Germline V lookup: CDR1 WSHSY, CDR2 SAAADI. CDR3 DNA: TGCGCCAGCAGTCAATCGGCCGGAAGCACTGAAGCTTTCTTT. Translating it yields CASSQSAGSTEAFF.

This chain connects TRBV12-3 or TRBV12-4 to TRBJ1-2, with a weak D call TRBD1 (5 bases). Between the trimmed V and J ends, which lost 2 bases and 2 bases, there was a span of 9 bases. The CDR3 loop spans 14 amino acids. The CDR3 sequence: CASSLQGINYGYTF. CDR3 coding DNA: TGTGCCAGCAGTTTACAGGGCATCAACTATGGCTACACCTTC.

This clonotype was detected ten times or more. The chain couples TRBV7-2 to TRBJ2-5; 8 positions agree with TRBD2. The length of the CDR3 is 17 residues. V shed 5 bases and J 2 bases; nucleotides not matched to a gene: 13. From germline, CDR1 is SGHTA and CDR2 FQGNSA. DNA of the CDR3: TGTGCCAGCAGCCGGGGGGGGGTAGCGGGAACTCAAGAGACCCAGTACTTC. Its protein product is CASSRGGVAGTQETQYF.

CDR3 amino acids: CATHSGIQETQYF. As DNA, the CDR3 is TGTGCCACACATAGCGGGATCCAAGAGACCCAGTACTTC. The chain combines TRBV28 with TRBJ2-5, with TRBD2 identical over 8 bases. Per germline, CDR1 MDHEN and CDR2 SYDVKM. The CDR3 loop spans 13 amino acids. The junction had 5 bases not matched to a gene; V was cut back by 10 bases and J by 1 base.

This clonotype has only a few counts. The chain has TRBV6-5 and TRBJ2-2, with 12 bases that match TRBD2. The CDR3 runs to 14 residues. V dropped 0 bases and J dropped 16; count of bases not matched to a gene: 6. Looked up from germline, CDR1 is MNHEY and CDR2 is SVGAGI. The CDR3 sequence is CASSYSPLAGGAFF. DNA for the CDR3: TGTGCCAGCAGTTACTCGCCGCTAGCGGGGGGGGCGTTTTTT.

The table lists this clonotype with a few counts. The chain is built from TRBV10-3 and TRBJ2-1; 10 nucleotides line up with TRBD1. Germline V gene lookup returns CDR1 ENHRY and CDR2 SYGVKD. The CDR3 totals 16 residues. Germline trimming cut 6 bases from V and 1 base from J; bases unmatched to any gene: 6. The CDR3, as DNA: TGTGCCATCAGACCCGGGACAGGGGTTTCCTACAATGAGCAGTTCTTC. Protein: CAIRPGTGVSYNEQFF.

At least ten counts were recorded for this clonotype. This chain joins TRBV6-1 and TRBJ2-7; 7 nucleotides agree with TRBD1. Germline CDR1 reads MNHNS; CDR2 reads SASEGT. J lost 2 bases, V lost 6 bases, and 7 bases had no gene match. This CDR3 spans 14 amino acids. CDR3 in DNA: TGTGCCAGCAGGACCGGACAGGCCCCCTACGAGCAGTACGTC. It codes for CASRTGQAPYEQYV.

This clonotype was counted between two and nine times. V gene TRBV12-3 or TRBV12-4 combines with J gene TRBJ1-1; D might be TRBD1 (5 bases). The CDR3 has 16 residues. The ends were cut back, 3 bases at V and 1 base at J, with 15 bases in the middle. The chain's CDR3 is CASSFSWGLTNTEAFF. CDR3 in DNA: TGTGCCAGCAGTTTTAGTTGGGGACTCACGAACACTGAAGCTTTCTTT.

This clonotype was recorded at least ten times. The chain carries TRBV5-1 and TRBJ2-1; the match to TRBD2 covers 13 bases. The CDR3 has 14 amino acids. The germline CDR1 and CDR2 sequences are SGHRS and YFSETQ. After removal of 8 bases from V and 8 bases from J, the junction contained 7 bases not matched to a gene. The CDR3 reads CASWGLAGSYEQFF. For the CDR3, the DNA is TGCGCCAGTTGGGGACTAGCGGGAAGCTATGAGCAGTTCTTC.

In this sample, this clonotype turned up a few times. The chain carries TRBV29-1 and TRBJ2-3; TRBD2 matches 7 bases. CDR1 is SQVTM, CDR2 ANQGSEA, per germline. J gave up 3 bases and V 7 bases, and 10 bases lay outside the gene matches. The CDR3 is 14 residues long. The DNA of the CDR3 is TGCAGCGAAGCGGGGTCATCCGGTACAGATACGCAGTATTTT. This gives the protein CSEAGSSGTDTQYF.